This T cell receptor beta chain emerged from a study of T cell responses to AZD1222 COVID-19 vaccine. Germline CDR1 SGHKS, CDR2 YYEKEE (reference sequence). This CDR3 is 12 amino acids long. V was pared by 1 base and J by 8 bases, with 7 bases between. This table comes from immunoSEQ multiplex PCR, and its TCRdb copy is limited to in-frame clones, with some not included. The profile covers over 95,000 clones, with about 89% appearing a single time and 4% to 5% taken by the ten largest. General study findings and limits: Recipients of two AZD1222 doses showed rising Spike-specific TCR breadth and depth. Per reports, nearly half of all spike-specific TCRs target regions that are unmutated in variants.

Remarks on this clone: The target antigen is unknown.

This receptor was taken from an adult in good health. The material was peripheral blood, obtained on day 0 of AZD1222 vaccination. V is TRBV5-5 and J is TRBJ2-1; D uncertain. The CDR3 DNA sequence: TGTGCCAGCAGCTTGAGTACGGATGAGCAGTTCTTC. As protein: CASSLSTDEQFF.